Given below is one T cell receptor beta chain in context. Its specific antigen is unknown. Base qualities were left out, and no much larger clone turns up one base away. These data come from a study of blood T cell repertoires in COVID-19 (dated by TCRdb to about 2020). In terms of the full investigation: Samples from collaborators originated in the United States, Italy and Spain and spanned both the acute and convalescent phases of COVID-19. The prospective study material was composed of cDNA or gDNA derived from T cells, B-cell-depleted T cells, or PBMCs. The dataset comprised deeply sampled blood TCRbeta repertoires from subjects exposed to, actively infected with, or recovered from COVID-19. The repertoires were made available in a free public database intended to serve as a resource for research on the immune response to SARS-CoV-2. The samples were drawn from the first 160 participants of the ongoing ImmuneRACE study and from 950 to 1,500 subjects provided by 6 global collaborators. The sample metadata nearly always contained a de-identified subject ID, COVID-19 status, age in years and sex. Where available, HLA class I and class II types were obtained from metadata supplied by the sample provider rather than from assay-based typing. What the work shows at the level of the full study, not this receptor alone: The amount of clinical and demographic metadata varied by source and participant and was provided uncurated.

At one collaborating source in Seattle, patients were enrolled during active infection and were followed longitudinally through the course of disease. Whole blood was collected in K2EDTA tubes by collaborating institutions according to the institutions' own protocols. For TCRbeta analysis, collaborators shipped samples as frozen whole blood, isolated PBMCs, or DNA extracted from either of those sample types. TCRbeta CDR3 regions were amplified from genomic DNA by means of the immunoSEQ Assay, a bias-controlled multiplex PCR. The source study handled its data this way. The number of nucleated cells in each sample was estimated by amplification of reference gene primers within the assay. To quantify the absolute abundance of each unique TCRbeta CDR3 rearrangement, sequence reads were collapsed and filtered. For each sample, productive Simpson clonality was calculated by taking the square root of Simpson's diversity index across productive rearrangements. In TCRdb, the immuneACCESS table is reduced to in-frame sequences with V and J assigned. These tables do not hold every clone; where another copy was compared, an unresolved V gene accounts for under half, and the others remain unexplained. V and J calls and clone size are copied from that table; D and trimming were computed from the DNA. This sample holds roughly 250,000 clones; about 85% were observed only once. The ten largest clones add up to 0.87% of the sample.

Material for sequencing was peripheral blood. This TCR was recovered from a human donor with COVID-19, enrolled during active disease. The donor label of this sample is uncertain.

The CDR3 has the sequence CASSLSDRGGYTF. The sequenced DNA: TGTGCCAGCAGTTTGTCCGACAGGGGTGGCTACACCTTC. The chain is made from TRBV28 and TRBJ1-2; TRBD1 matches 8 bases in the middle. Per the germline V gene, MDHEN is the CDR1 and SYDVKM is the CDR2. The CDR3 spans 13 residues, from the cysteine through the phenylalanine. The entry retains the CDR3 DNA only, 39 bases that are in frame from base 1. V ends up 3 bases short and J 7 bases short, with an unmatched junction base count of 4.